The entry below gives a single T cell receptor beta chain sequence along with its context. Germline V lookup: CDR1 SGDLS, CDR2 YYNGEE. The CDR3 has 16 residues. Trimming pared 0 bases from V and 1 base from J, leaving 12 bases between. Data came from immunoSEQ multiplex PCR; TCRdb stores just in-frame clones and leaves some out. Of approximately 170,000 clones in the sample, about four fifths were seen once. This sample is drawn from a study of blood T cell repertoires in COVID-19. Study information: There were acute and convalescent COVID-19 samples, and they came from the United States, Italy and Spain.

The receptor was derived from a man in his sixties or seventies who had recovered from COVID-19. The sample taken for sequencing was peripheral blood. The V call is TRBV9, the J call TRBJ2-3, with D perhaps TRBD1 (6 bases). CDR3 sequence (DNA): TGTGCCAGCAGCGTAGATTCGGCAGGGGGCACAGATACGCAGTATTTT. Translating it yields CASSVDSAGGTDTQYF.